This T cell receptor beta chain originates from a study of shared T cell receptors in the human thymus. Produced via immunoSEQ multiplex PCR; TCRdb's table is partial and in-frame only. The data contain 500,000 to 850,000 clones, roughly 86% of them singletons. The J segment lost 3 bases and the V segment lost 0 bases, leaving 10 bases of the junction unmatched. Germline V lookup: CDR1 LGHNA, CDR2 YSLEER. The CDR3 covers 18 residues. These data also featured in a second study, about human thymus T cells. That source notes: Thymic TCR repertoires of unrelated people reportedly overlapped highly.

This receptor was identified in a boy in the first two years of life with a congenital heart defect. The sample taken for sequencing was thymocytes. The chain has TRBV4-3 and TRBJ2-3; the match to TRBD2 covers 9 bases. The CDR3 nucleotides are TGCGCCAGCAGCCAAGAAGGGTTTGGACTAGCGCCTACAGATACGCAGTATTTT. Translated, it gives CASSQEGFGLAPTDTQYF.